A selection of T cell receptor beta chains follows, all from one sample in a study of CD8 T cells in ankylosing spondylitis. Each CDR3 protein gets one entry after TCRdb re-called the 5' RACE reads with MiXCR. This table has 300,000 to 400,000 distinct CDR3 sequences, more than 20% appearing once. The material sequenced was blood, either unsorted or a sorted T cell fraction (not recorded which). The receptors come from a male donor with ankylosing spondylitis. Both conserved end residues are part of each CDR3. D genes are given only for firm matches. Where a row states a size, it is once, few, many or the class of an expanded clone; other rows omit it.

J,V,size,length,D,DNA,CDR3
TRBJ2-3,TRBV5-1,-,14,-,TGCGCCAGCAGCTTGGATTTGGGGGTTGATACGCAGTATTTT,CASSLDLGVDTQYF
TRBJ2-5,TRBV20-1,few,14,TRBD2,TGCAGTGCTAGACTAGCGGGAGCTGAGGAGACCCAGTACTTC,CSARLAGAEETQYF
TRBJ2-7,TRBV20-1,-,14,TRBD2,TGCAGTGCCCACGGGGGACTAGCGGGAGAAGAGCAGTACTTC,CSAHGGLAGEEQYF
TRBJ2-3,TRBV24-1,-,17,TRBD1,TGTGCCACCAGTGAACGCCGACAGGGGCCAAGCACAGATACGCAGTATTTT,CATSERRQGPSTDTQYF
TRBJ2-3,TRBV7-2,-,17,TRBD2,TGTGCCAGCAGCTCCAATTTAGCGGGAGGGTGGGCAGATACGCAGTATTTT,CASSSNLAGGWADTQYF
TRBJ2-3,TRBV29-1,many,12,-,TGCAGCGTTGAAGAGCACACAGATACGCAGTATTTT,CSVEEHTDTQYF
TRBJ2-1,TRBV6-5,few,16,TRBD1,TGTGCCAGCAGTTTGGGCTTGACAGGGGAGCGGAATGAGCAGTTCTTC,CASSLGLTGERNEQFF
TRBJ2-5,TRBV7-9,-,16,-,TGTGCCAGCAGCCCAATCGCCGGGACACACCAAGAGACCCAGTACTTC,CASSPIAGTHQETQYF
TRBJ1-4,TRBV5-1,-,15,-,TGCGCCAGCAGCTTGGGGCAGGGACGGGATGAAAAACTGTTTTTT,CASSLGQGRDEKLFF
TRBJ2-7,TRBV7-2,-,14,-,TGTGCCAGCAGCTTACAATCAGCGGAAAGCGAGCAGTACTTC,CASSLQSAESEQYF
TRBJ2-1,TRBV4-1,few,14,TRBD2,TGCGCCAGCAGCCAAGATTCTCGCAGCGGGAGAGAATTCTTC,CASSQDSRSGREFF
TRBJ1-2,TRBV10-3,few,16,TRBD1,TGTGCCATCAGGAAACAGGGGATTCGAGCTAACTATGGCTACACCTTC,CAIRKQGIRANYGYTF
TRBJ2-7,TRBV7-9,-,13,-,TGTGCCAGCAGCTCTTTAGGACACTACGAGCAGTACTTC,CASSSLGHYEQYF
TRBJ2-2,TRBV4-1,few,17,TRBD1,TGCGCCAGCAGCCAAGATAGCAGGGGGCGATGGACCGGGGAGCTGTTTTTT,CASSQDSRGRWTGELFF
TRBJ2-1,TRBV19,few,15,TRBD1,TGTGCCAGTAGTAAGGGCAGGGGGTCCTACAATGAGCAGTTCTTC,CASSKGRGSYNEQFF
TRBJ2-5,TRBV20-1,many,14,TRBD1,TGCAGTGCCACTCCCGAGGGACAGGGGTTCACCCAGTACTTC,CSATPEGQGFTQYF
TRBJ2-5,TRBV6-2/TRBV6-3,-,16,-,TGTGCCAGCAGTTACCGGGTCGGGGCTAGTTCCGAGACCCAGTACTTC,CASSYRVGASSETQYF
TRBJ2-1,TRBV7-6,few,16,-,TGTGCCAGCAGCTTTATCCTGGGGAGCTCCTACAATGAGCAGTTCTTC,CASSFILGSSYNEQFF
TRBJ1-1,TRBV29-1,few,13,-,TGCAGCGTTGAATCCTGGTCTAACACTGAAGCTTTCTTT,CSVESWSNTEAFF
TRBJ2-7,TRBV20-1,few,13,-,TGCAGTGCGACAGCGCCCCCCCAGTACGAGCAGTACTTC,CSATAPPQYEQYF
TRBJ2-3,TRBV15,many,15,TRBD1,TGTGCCACCAGCGGCCGTGGGACAGTCGCAGATACGCAGTATTTT,CATSGRGTVADTQYF
TRBJ2-4,TRBV21-1,-,19,-,TGTGCCAGCAGCAACCCCAGAAATCTAGCGGGAGAGGGGAAAAACATTCAGTACTTC,CASSNPRNLAGEGKNIQYF
TRBJ1-1,TRBV12-3/TRBV12-4,few,14,-,TGTGCCAGCAGTTTAAACAGGCCTCGAACTGAAGCTTTCTTT,CASSLNRPRTEAFF
TRBJ2-4,TRBV24-1,-,18,TRBD2,TGTGCCACCAGTGATTTCGGGACTAGCGGGAGGGCCGGGTGCATTCAGTACTTC,CATSDFGTSGRAGCIQYF
TRBJ2-2,TRBV27,few,14,TRBD2,TGTGCCAGCCGGCGGCGGGGGTCAGGCGGGGAGCTGTTTTTT,CASRRRGSGGELFF
TRBJ2-3,TRBV7-2,-,15,TRBD2,TGTGCCAGCAGCACACCTAGCGGGAGGACAGATACGCAGTATTTT,CASSTPSGRTDTQYF
TRBJ1-1,TRBV29-1,few,13,TRBD1,TGCAGCGTTGCCCTGACAGGGGGCACTGAAGCTTTCTTT,CSVALTGGTEAFF
TRBJ2-5,TRBV5-6,few,13,-,TGTGCCAGCAGCAGATACCGCCAAGAGACCCAGTACTTC,CASSRYRQETQYF
TRBJ2-7,TRBV13,-,14,-,TGTGCCAGCACCCTGCTTCGCTTCTCCTACGAGCAGTACTTC,CASTLLRFSYEQYF
TRBJ2-3,TRBV4-3,-,16,-,TGCGCCAGCAGCCAAGATGGGACCCGCGGAGGGGGGGCGCAGTATTTT,CASSQDGTRGGGAQYF
TRBJ2-1,TRBV15,many,14,-,TGTGCCACCAGCAGAGCCCCGGGCTACAATGAGCAGTTCTTC,CATSRAPGYNEQFF
TRBJ2-5,TRBV9,few,12,-,TGTGCCAGCAGCGCCCCCTTGGGGACCCAGTACTTC,CASSAPLGTQYF
TRBJ1-1,TRBV29-1,few,13,-,TGCAGCGTTGAGCGGCAGGGAAGCACTGAAGCTTTCTTT,CSVERQGSTEAFF
TRBJ2-1,TRBV7-9,-,14,-,TGTGCCAGCAGCGCAAGACAAATTCACAATGAGCAGTTCTTC,CASSARQIHNEQFF
TRBJ1-5,TRBV7-8,-,18,-,TGTGCCAGCAGCTTAGGATGGCAGGCAGACAAGCTAAATCAGCCCCAGCATTTT,CASSLGWQADKLNQPQHF
TRBJ1-2,TRBV9,-,14,-,TGTGCCAGCAGCGTAGGCCAGGGAAGCGATGGCTACACCTTC,CASSVGQGSDGYTF
TRBJ2-2,TRBV5-1,-,17,TRBD2,TGCGCCAGCAGCTCTGAGCGGGAGGGCCTTAACACCGGGGAGCTGTTTTTT,CASSSEREGLNTGELFF
TRBJ2-1,TRBV9,few,18,-,TGTGCCAGCAGCGTCCTCCCGCGGGCAGGGAGGTCCTACAATGAGCAGTTCTTC,CASSVLPRAGRSYNEQFF
TRBJ2-2,TRBV24-1,once,15,-,TGTGCCACCAGTGATATCGGGAGGAACACCGGGGAGCTGTTTTTT,CATSDIGRNTGELFF
TRBJ2-1,TRBV2,many,13,TRBD1,TGTGCCAGCAGGGACAGGGCCTACAATGAGCAGTTCTTC,CASRDRAYNEQFF
TRBJ2-5,TRBV25-1,-,15,-,TGTGCCAGCAGAAAGACAGGCGAGTACCAAGAGACCCAGTACTTC,CASRKTGEYQETQYF
TRBJ2-1,TRBV20-1,few,12,-,TGCAGTGCTAGAGGCGATTATGGTGAGCAGTTCTTC,CSARGDYGEQFF
TRBJ2-1,TRBV19,few,15,-,TGTGCCAGTAGTATAGAGGGGACCCTCTACAATGAGCAGTTCTTC,CASSIEGTLYNEQFF
TRBJ2-2,TRBV4-3,few,16,-,TGCGCCAGCAGCCCTGTCGGAGGGTTTGGGGCCGGGGAGCTGTTTTTT,CASSPVGGFGAGELFF
TRBJ2-7,TRBV20-1,few,17,TRBD1,TGCAGTGGGGGGGTAGAGACAGGGGCCGTTCGGGCCTACGAGCAGTACTTC,CSGGVETGAVRAYEQYF